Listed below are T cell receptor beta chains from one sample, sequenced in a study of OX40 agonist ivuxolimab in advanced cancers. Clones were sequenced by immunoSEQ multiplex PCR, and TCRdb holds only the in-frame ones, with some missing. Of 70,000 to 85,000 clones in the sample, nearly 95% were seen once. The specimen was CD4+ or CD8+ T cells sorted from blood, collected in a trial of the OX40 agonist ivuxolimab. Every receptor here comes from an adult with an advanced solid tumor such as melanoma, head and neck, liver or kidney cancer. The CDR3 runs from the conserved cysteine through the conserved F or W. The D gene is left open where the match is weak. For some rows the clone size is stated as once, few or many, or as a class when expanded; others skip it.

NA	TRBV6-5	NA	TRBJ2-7	TGTGCCAGCAGTTACGACGGGGGAGCCTTCGAGCAGTACTTC	CASSYDGGAFEQYF
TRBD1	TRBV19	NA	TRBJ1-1	TGTGCCAGTAGTATGATCCGGGACAGGGGGCGGAACACTGAAGCTTTCTTT	CASSMIRDRGRNTEAFF
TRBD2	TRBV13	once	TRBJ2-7	TGTGCCAGCAGCTTAACTAGCGGGAGAACGTCCTACGAGCAGTACTTC	CASSLTSGRTSYEQYF
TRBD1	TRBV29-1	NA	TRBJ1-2	TGCAGCGCTCAAGGGGGCAGTGGCTACACCTTC	CSAQGGSGYTF
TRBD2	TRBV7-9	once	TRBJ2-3	TGTGCCAGCAGCTTAAGCGGGAGTATCACAGATACGCAGTATTTT	CASSLSGSITDTQYF
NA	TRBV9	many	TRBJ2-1	TGTGCCAGCAGCGTCGAGCGGTGGACCTACAATGAGCAGTTCTTC	CASSVERWTYNEQFF
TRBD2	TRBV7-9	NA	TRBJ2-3	TGTGCCAGCAGCGCACCGGGACTAGCGGGAGGGGGCACAGATACGCAGTATTTT	CASSAPGLAGGGTDTQYF
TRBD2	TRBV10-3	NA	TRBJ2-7	TGTGCCATCACCGACCCCGCGCCCGGGAAGACAGGACTAGCGGGAACGGTGCAGTACTTC	CAITDPAPGKTGLAGTVQYF
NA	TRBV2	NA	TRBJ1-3	TGTGCCAGCAGACAACAGGGTTCTGGAAACACCATATATTTT	CASRQQGSGNTIYF
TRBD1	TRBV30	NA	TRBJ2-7	TGTGCCTGGAGTGCCCTAGGACAGGGAATTGGCGAGCAGTACTTC	CAWSALGQGIGEQYF
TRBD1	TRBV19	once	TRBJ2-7	TGTGCCAGTAGCCCGGGCACAGGGGGGTACGAGCAGTACTTC	CASSPGTGGYEQYF
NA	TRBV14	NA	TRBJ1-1	TGTGCCAGCAGCCCACTGACACAATTGAACACTGAAGCTTTCTTT	CASSPLTQLNTEAFF
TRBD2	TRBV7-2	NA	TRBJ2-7	TGTGCCAGCAGCCCCGGCCGACTAGCGGGAGGGCCATACGAGCAGTACTTC	CASSPGRLAGGPYEQYF
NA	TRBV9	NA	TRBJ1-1	TGTGCCAGCAGCAATACAAGGACTGAAGCTTTCTTT	CASSNTRTEAFF
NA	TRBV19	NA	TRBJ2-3	TGTGCCAGTAGTATAGATAGGAACAGCGCATATAGCACAGATACGCAGTATTTT	CASSIDRNSAYSTDTQYF
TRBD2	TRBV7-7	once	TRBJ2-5	TGTGCTAGCAGCGGTACTAGCGGAGGGGGAGAGACCCAGTACTTC	CASSGTSGGGETQYF
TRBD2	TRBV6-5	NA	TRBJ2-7	TGTGCCAGCAGTCAACTAGCGGGATCCTACGAGCAGTACTTC	CASSQLAGSYEQYF
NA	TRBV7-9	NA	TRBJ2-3	TGTGCCAGCAGCTTTGGACTCAGCCCAGATACGCAGTATTTT	CASSFGLSPDTQYF
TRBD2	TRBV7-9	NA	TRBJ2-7	TGTGCCAGCAGCTTAGCGCAAGGGAGGGACGAGCAGTACTTC	CASSLAQGRDEQYF
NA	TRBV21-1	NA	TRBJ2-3	TGTGCCAGCAGCAAATCGGGTATAGCGGGAGCCCCCGAACGTCCAGATACGCAGTATTTT	CASSKSGIAGAPERPDTQYF
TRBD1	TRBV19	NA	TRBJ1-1	TGTGCCAGTAGCTCCGACTCACAGGGGCCCCACAGGGCGACTGAAGCTTTCTTT	CASSSDSQGPHRATEAFF
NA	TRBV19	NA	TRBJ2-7	TGTGCCAGTAGTCTTTCTCCCTACGAGCAGTACTTC	CASSLSPYEQYF
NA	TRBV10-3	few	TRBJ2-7	TGTGCCATACTGGGGGTGCCGGGGGACGAGCAGTACTTC	CAILGVPGDEQYF
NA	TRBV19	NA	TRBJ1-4	TGTGCCAGTAGTATGCGAGGACAGCTAACGGGTGAAAAACTGTTTTTT	CASSMRGQLTGEKLFF
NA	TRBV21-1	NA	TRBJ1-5	TGTGCCAGCAGCCCACTAGGAGGCGAAGGAGGAATGAGCAATCAGCCCCAGCATTTT	CASSPLGGEGGMSNQPQHF
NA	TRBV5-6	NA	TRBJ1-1	TGTGCCAGCAGCTTGTCAGGGAGAACTGAAGCTTTCTTT	CASSLSGRTEAFF
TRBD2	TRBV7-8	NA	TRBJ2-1	TGTGCCAGCAGCTTAGGGGCGGGACTAGCGGCGTACAATGAGCAGTTCTTC	CASSLGAGLAAYNEQFF
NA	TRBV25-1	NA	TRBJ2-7	TGTGCCAGCAGTGAGGACGGCTCCTACGAGCAGTACTTC	CASSEDGSYEQYF
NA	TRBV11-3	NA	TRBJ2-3	TGTGCCAGCAGCACGGGAGATACGCAGTATTTT	CASSTGDTQYF
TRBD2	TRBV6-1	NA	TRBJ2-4	TGTGCCAGCAGTGAATGGGGGGGTCGGGCCAAAAACATTCAGTACTTC	CASSEWGGRAKNIQYF
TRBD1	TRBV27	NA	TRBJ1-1	TGTGCCAGCAGTTCAAAGACAGGGTCTATTGAAGCTTTCTTT	CASSSKTGSIEAFF
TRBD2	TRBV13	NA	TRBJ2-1	TGTGCCAGCAGCTTTGGGACTAGCGGGAGCGGTGAGCAGTTCTTC	CASSFGTSGSGEQFF
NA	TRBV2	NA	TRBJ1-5	TGTGCCAGCATGGGGAGGGATATCGCTATCAATCAGCCCCAGCATTTT	CASMGRDIAINQPQHF
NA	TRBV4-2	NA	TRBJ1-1	TGTGCCAGCAGCCACGGCAGGGAGGACACTGAAGCTTTCTTT	CASSHGREDTEAFF
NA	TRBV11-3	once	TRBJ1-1	TGTGCCAGCAGCCTGACAGACCGCACTGAAGCTTTCTTT	CASSLTDRTEAFF
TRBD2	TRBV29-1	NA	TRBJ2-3	TGCAGCGTTGATCTAGCGGAGATCACAGATACGCAGTATTTT	CSVDLAEITDTQYF
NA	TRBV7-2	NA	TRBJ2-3	TGTGCCAGCACCAAGCGGTTAGATACGCAGTATTTT	CASTKRLDTQYF
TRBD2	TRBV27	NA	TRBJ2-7	TGTGCCAGCAGTTTATACTTTCAGGTTACTAGCGGGTTCGACGAGCAGTACTTC	CASSLYFQVTSGFDEQYF
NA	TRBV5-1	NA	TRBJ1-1	TGCGCCAGCAGCCCGGGACGTCGGGCTTTCTTT	CASSPGRRAFF
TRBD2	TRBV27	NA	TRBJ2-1	TGTGCCAGCAGTTCCCTAGCGGGAGGCCCCTACAATGAGCAGTTCTTC	CASSSLAGGPYNEQFF
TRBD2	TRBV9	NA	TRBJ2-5	TGTGCCAGCAGCAGACTAGCGACATCTAGGGAGACCCAGTACTTC	CASSRLATSRETQYF
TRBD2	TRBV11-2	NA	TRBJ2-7	TGTGCCAGCAGTTTAGCGGGAAACACCTACGAGCAGTACTTC	CASSLAGNTYEQYF
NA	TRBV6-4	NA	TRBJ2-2	TGTGCCAGCAGTGACTCGGCAGGGCACGGGGAGCTGTTTTTT	CASSDSAGHGELFF
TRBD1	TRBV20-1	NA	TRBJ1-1	TGCAGTGCTAGTCAGGGGGCGACAGCTTTCTTT	CSASQGATAFF
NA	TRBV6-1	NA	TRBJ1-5	TGTGCCACCCAGGAGGCCTTTAGCAATCAGCCCCAGCATTTT	CATQEAFSNQPQHF
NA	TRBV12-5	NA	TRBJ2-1	TGTGCTAGTGGCCCACAGGGATGGTTGAATGAGCAGTTCTTC	CASGPQGWLNEQFF
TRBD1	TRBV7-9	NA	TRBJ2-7	TGTGCCAGCAGCGACAGGGTCGCCTACGAGCAGTACTTC	CASSDRVAYEQYF
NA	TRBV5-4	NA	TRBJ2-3	TGTGCCAGCAGCACAGGACGGGATACGCAGTATTTT	CASSTGRDTQYF
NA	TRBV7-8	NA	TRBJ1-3	TGTGCCAGCAGCTTGGGACGGAGCTCTGGAAACACCATATATTTT	CASSLGRSSGNTIYF
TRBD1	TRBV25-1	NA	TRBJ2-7	TGTGCCAGCAGCCACAACCTCCGGGACAGATCCTCCTACGAGCAGTACTTC	CASSHNLRDRSSYEQYF